The 9 T cell receptor beta chains below all came from one sample that was sequenced in a study of blood T cell repertoires in COVID-19. Profiling relied on immunoSEQ multiplex PCR, and the TCRdb table lists in-frame clones only, not all of them. The sample has approximately 150,000 clones; more than 75% are singletons. Sample: peripheral blood. The receptors come from a man older than 75 with acute or convalescent COVID-19.

The V and J genes are TRBV27 and TRBJ1-2; TRBD1 agrees at 7 bases. The CDR3 loop spans 14 amino acids. From germline, CDR1 is MNHEY and CDR2 SMNVEV (reference sequence). V lost 6 bases to trimming and J lost 0 bases; unmatched junction nucleotides: 4. The CDR3 loop is CASSPGQANYGYTF. The CDR3 DNA reads as TGTGCCAGCAGCCCTGGACAGGCTAACTATGGCTACACCTTC.

The chain is built from TRBV6-5 and TRBJ2-3, with D possibly TRBD1 on 6 matching bases. There are 14 residues in the CDR3. From germline, CDR1 is MNHEY and CDR2 SVGAGI. The ends were cut back, 4 bases at V and 4 bases at J, with 12 bases in the middle. The CDR3 DNA follows: TGTGCCAGCAGTTCGAAACAGGGCGCAGATACGCAGTATTTT. Encoded protein: CASSSKQGADTQYF.

The V call is TRBV3-1 (or the pseudogene TRBV3-2), the J call TRBJ1-1, with 8 bases identical to TRBD1. The junction had 4 bases not matched to a gene; V was cut back by 3 bases and J by 4 bases. The CDR3 sequence is 14 residues long. CDR1 and CDR2 from the germline V gene are LGHDT and YNNKEL (reference sequence). In DNA form, the CDR3 reads TGTGCCAGCAGCCACAGGGGGCTAGGCACTGAAGCTTTCTTT. Translated: CASSHRGLGTEAFF.

The chain uses TRBV25-1 and TRBJ2-5; perhaps TRBD1 as D (5 bases). The V end was cut by 3 bases, the J end by 1 base, with 15 bases between. The CDR3 loop spans 16 amino acids. Per germline, CDR1 MGHDK and CDR2 SYGVNS. The chain's CDR3 is CASSDPPTGVQETQYF. The CDR3, as DNA: TGTGCCAGCAGTGACCCTCCTACAGGAGTCCAAGAGACCCAGTACTTC. Full variable domain (outside the CDR3, taken from reference TRBV25-1 and TRBJ2-5): EADIYQTPRYLVIGTGKKITLECSQTMGHDKMYWYQQDPGMELHLIHYSYGVNSTEKGDLSSESTVSRIRTEHFPLTLESARPSHTSQYLCASSDPPTGVQETQYFGPGTRLLVL.

The V gene is TRBV2, the J gene TRBJ2-7; D unresolved. Trimming took off 3 bases at V and 3 bases at J, with 9 bases between the two ends. There are 13 residues in the CDR3. In germline, CDR1 is SNHLY, CDR2 FYNNEI. CDR3 sequence: CASSELSGYEQYF. The CDR3 nucleotides are TGTGCCAGCAGTGAGCTGTCAGGCTACGAGCAGTACTTC.

The table lists this clone with a count of one. CDR3 DNA: TGTGCCACCAGCCAGTCTGGGGCCAACGTCCTGACTTTC. Its protein is CATSQSGANVLTF. The V gene is TRBV15, the J gene TRBJ2-6; D call uncertain. V shed 5 bases and J shed 1 base, with 3 bases lying between them. There are 13 residues in the CDR3. Germline CDR1 and CDR2: LNHNV and YYDKDF (reference sequence).

This chain joins TRBV6-5 and TRBJ1-6; D call uncertain. The V and J ends lost 6 bases and 7 bases respectively, with 13 bases between them. The germline gives CDR1 MNHEY, CDR2 SVGAGI. The CDR3 totals 14 residues. CDR3 nucleotide sequence: TGTGCCAGCAGACCCGTCGCAGGCAATTCACCCCTCCACTTT. Residues: CASRPVAGNSPLHF.

This sequence joins TRBV10-3 and TRBJ1-5; no definite D call. Germline V lookup: CDR1 ENHRY, CDR2 SYGVKD. V was trimmed by 0 bases and J by 2 bases, leaving 14 bases between them. This CDR3 is built from 17 residues. CDR3 nucleotides: TGTGCCATCAGTGAGTCGGGTGGGGAGGCGGGCAATCAGCCCCAGCATTTT. Protein product: CAISESGGEAGNQPQHF.

V usage is TRBV2 and J usage is TRBJ1-1; 8 nucleotides line up with TRBD1. The CDR3 loop spans 14 amino acids. Germline trimming cut 4 bases from V and 6 bases from J; bases unmatched to any gene: 7. Looked up from germline, CDR1 is SNHLY and CDR2 is FYNNEI. This CDR3 reads CASSVRTGRAEAFF. CDR3 nucleotides: TGTGCCAGCAGTGTCAGGACAGGGAGGGCTGAAGCTTTCTTT.